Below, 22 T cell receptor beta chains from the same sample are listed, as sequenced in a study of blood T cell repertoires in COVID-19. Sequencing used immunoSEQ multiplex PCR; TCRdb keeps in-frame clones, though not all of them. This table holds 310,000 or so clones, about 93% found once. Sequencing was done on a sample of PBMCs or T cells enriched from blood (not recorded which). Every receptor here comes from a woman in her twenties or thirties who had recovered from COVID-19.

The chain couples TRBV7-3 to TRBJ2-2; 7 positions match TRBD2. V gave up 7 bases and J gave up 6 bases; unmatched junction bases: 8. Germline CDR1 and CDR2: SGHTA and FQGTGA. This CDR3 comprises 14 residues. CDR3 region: CASKAGASSGELFF. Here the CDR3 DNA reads TGTGCCAGCAAGGCGGGAGCGTCTTCCGGGGAGCTGTTTTTT.

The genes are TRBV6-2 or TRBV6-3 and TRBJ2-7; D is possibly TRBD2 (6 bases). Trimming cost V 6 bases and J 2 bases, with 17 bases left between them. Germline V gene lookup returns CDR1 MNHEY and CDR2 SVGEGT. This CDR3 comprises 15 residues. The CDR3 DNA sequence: TGTGCCAGCAGCACTCCCGCGGCGGGAACCTACGAGCAGTACTTC. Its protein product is CASSTPAAGTYEQYF.

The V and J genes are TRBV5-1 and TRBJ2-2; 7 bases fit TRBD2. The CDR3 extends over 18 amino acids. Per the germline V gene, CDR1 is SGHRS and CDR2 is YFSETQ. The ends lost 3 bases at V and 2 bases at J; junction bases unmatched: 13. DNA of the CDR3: TGCGCCAGCAGCTACCAATTGGCTAGCGGATTAAACACCGGGGAGCTGTTTTTT. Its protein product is CASSYQLASGLNTGELFF.

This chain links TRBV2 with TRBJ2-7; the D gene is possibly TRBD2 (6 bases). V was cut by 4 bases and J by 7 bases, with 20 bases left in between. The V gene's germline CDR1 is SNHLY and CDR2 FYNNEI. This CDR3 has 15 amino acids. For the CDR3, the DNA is TGTGCCAGCAGTGTCCGGGACTCCCCGTCGTCGGAGCAGTACTTC. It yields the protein CASSVRDSPSSEQYF. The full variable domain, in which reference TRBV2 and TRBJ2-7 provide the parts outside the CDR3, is EPEVTQTPSHQVTQMGQEVILRCVPISNHLYFYWYRQILGQKVEFLVSFYNNEISEKSEIFDDQFSVERPDGSNFTLKIRSTKLEDSAMYFCASSVRDSPSSEQYFGPGTRLTVT.

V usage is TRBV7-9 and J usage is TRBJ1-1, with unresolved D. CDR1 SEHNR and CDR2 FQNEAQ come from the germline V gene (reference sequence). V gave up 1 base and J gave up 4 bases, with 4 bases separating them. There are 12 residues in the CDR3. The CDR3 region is CASSLVSTEAFF. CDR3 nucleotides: TGTGCCAGCAGCTTAGTGAGCACTGAAGCTTTCTTT.

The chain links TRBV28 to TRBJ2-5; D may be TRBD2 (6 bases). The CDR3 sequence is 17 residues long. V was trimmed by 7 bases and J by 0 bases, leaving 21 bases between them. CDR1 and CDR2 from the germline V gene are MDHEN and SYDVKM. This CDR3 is CASTFPSGTPHQETQYF. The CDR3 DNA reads TGTGCCAGCACCTTTCCCTCGGGGACTCCACACCAAGAGACCCAGTACTTC.

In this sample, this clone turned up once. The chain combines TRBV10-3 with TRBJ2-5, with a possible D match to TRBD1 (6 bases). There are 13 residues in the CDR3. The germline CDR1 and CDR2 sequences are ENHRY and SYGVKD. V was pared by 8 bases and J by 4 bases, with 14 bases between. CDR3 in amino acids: CAISGELGETQYF. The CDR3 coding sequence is TGTGCCATCTCAGGGGAGCTGGGAGAGACCCAGTACTTC.

The CDR3 spells CASSYSLAGDYEQYF. The CDR3 DNA reads TGTGCCAGCAGTTACTCGCTAGCGGGAGACTACGAGCAGTACTTC. This chain links TRBV6-5 with TRBJ2-7; 10 bases map to TRBD2. The germline V gene has CDR1 MNHEY and CDR2 SVGAGI. V was clipped by 0 bases and J by 3 bases; unmatched bases: 2. The CDR3 is made up of 15 amino acids.

CDR3 sequence (DNA): TGTGCCAGCAGTTTGCCTAGCGGGAGGGTCTCCTACAATGAGCAGTTCTTC. It translates to CASSLPSGRVSYNEQFF. The rearrangement uses TRBV28 and TRBJ2-1; 12 bases are a match to TRBD2. Germline CDR1 is MDHEN and CDR2 is SYDVKM. J was trimmed by 0 bases and V by 3 bases; bases with no gene match: 3. CDR3 size: 17 residues.

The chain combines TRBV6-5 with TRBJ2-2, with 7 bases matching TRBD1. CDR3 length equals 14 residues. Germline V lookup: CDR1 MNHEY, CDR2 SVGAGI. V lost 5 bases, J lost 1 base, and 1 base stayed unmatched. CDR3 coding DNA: TGTGCCAGCAGTCGACAGGGGAACACCGGGGAGCTGTTTTTT. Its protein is CASSRQGNTGELFF.

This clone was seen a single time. The CDR3 here is CASSGTGVLGYTF. Written as DNA, the CDR3 is TGTGCCAGTAGCGGGACAGGGGTTCTCGGCTACACCTTC. This chain links TRBV19 with TRBJ1-2; 10 bases agree with TRBD1. The V and J ends lost 6 bases and 8 bases, in that order; junction bases with no gene match: 6. The CDR3 length is 13 residues. Per germline, CDR1 LNHDA and CDR2 SQIVND (reference sequence). The full variable domain, in which reference TRBV19 and TRBJ1-2 provide the parts outside the CDR3, is DGGITQSPKYLFRKEGQNVTLSCEQNLNHDAMYWYRQDPGQGLRLIYYSQIVNDFQKGDIAEGYSVSREKKESFPLTVTSAQKNPTAFYLCASSGTGVLGYTFGSGTRLTVV.

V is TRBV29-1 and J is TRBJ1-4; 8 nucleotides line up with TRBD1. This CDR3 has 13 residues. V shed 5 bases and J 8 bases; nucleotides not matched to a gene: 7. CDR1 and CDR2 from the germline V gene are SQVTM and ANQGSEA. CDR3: CSVTPGTGEKLFF. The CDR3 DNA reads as TGCAGCGTTACTCCCGGGACAGGCGAAAAACTGTTTTTT.

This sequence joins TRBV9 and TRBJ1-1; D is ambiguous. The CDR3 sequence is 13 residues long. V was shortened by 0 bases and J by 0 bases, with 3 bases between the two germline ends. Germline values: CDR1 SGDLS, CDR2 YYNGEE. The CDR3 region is CASSVAMNTEAFF. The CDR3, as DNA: TGTGCCAGCAGCGTAGCTATGAACACTGAAGCTTTCTTT.

This CDR3 reads CASSQDPKGTGLEKLFF. CDR3 sequence (DNA): TGCGCCAGCAGCCAAGATCCAAAGGGGACAGGGCTAGAAAAACTGTTTTTT. J is TRBJ1-4 and V is TRBV4-3; 9 bases align to TRBD1. CDR1 LGHNA and CDR2 YSLEER come from the germline V gene. V shed 0 bases and J 8 bases; nucleotides not matched to a gene: 10. The CDR3 spans 17 residues.

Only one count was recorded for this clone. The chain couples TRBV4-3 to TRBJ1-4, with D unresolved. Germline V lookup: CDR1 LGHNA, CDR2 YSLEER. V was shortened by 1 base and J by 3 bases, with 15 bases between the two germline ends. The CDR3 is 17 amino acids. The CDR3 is CASSQGGVLRANEKLFF. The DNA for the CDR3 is TGCGCCAGCAGCCAAGGGGGAGTTTTACGGGCTAATGAAAAACTGTTTTTT.

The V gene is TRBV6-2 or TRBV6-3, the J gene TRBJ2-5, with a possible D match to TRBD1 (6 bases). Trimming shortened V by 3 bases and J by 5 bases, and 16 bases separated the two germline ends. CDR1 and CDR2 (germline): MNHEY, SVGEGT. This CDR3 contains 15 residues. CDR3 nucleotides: TGTGCCAGCAGTTATACAGGGTTGATTGGGGAGACCCAGTACTTC. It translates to CASSYTGLIGETQYF.

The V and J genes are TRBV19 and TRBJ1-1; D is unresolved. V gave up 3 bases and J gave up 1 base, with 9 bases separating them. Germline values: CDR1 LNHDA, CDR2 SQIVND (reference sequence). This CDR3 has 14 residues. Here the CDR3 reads CASSMEGQNTEAFF. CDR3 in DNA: TGTGCCAGTAGTATGGAGGGTCAGAACACTGAAGCTTTCTTT.

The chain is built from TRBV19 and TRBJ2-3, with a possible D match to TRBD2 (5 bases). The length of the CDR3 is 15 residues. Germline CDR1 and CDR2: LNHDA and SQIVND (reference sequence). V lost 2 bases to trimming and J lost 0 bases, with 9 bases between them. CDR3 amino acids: CASSINRGSTDTQYF. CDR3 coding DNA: TGTGCCAGTAGTATAAATCGGGGTAGCACAGATACGCAGTATTTT.

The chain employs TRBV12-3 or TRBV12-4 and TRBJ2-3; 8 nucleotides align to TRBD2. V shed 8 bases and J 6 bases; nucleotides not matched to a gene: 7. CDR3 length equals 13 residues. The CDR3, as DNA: TGTGCCAGCCGGGGGGGGGCGGCTGATACGCAGTATTTT. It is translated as CASRGGAADTQYF.

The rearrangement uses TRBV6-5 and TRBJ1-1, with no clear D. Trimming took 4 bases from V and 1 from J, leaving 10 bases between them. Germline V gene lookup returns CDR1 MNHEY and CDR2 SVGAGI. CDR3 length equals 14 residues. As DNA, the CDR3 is TGTGCCAGCAGTTCATCAGGCCCGAACACTGAAGCTTTCTTT. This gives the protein CASSSSGPNTEAFF.

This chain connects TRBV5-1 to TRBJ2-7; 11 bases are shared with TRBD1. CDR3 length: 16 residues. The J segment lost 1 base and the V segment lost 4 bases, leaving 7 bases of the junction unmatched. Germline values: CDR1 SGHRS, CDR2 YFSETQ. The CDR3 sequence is CASSRGQGASSYEQYF. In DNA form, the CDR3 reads TGCGCCAGCAGCCGCGGACAGGGGGCCTCGTCCTACGAGCAGTACTTC.

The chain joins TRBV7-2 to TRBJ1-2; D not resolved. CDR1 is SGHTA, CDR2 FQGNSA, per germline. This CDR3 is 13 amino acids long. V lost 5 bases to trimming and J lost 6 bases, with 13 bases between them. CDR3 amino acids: CASSHRVEDGYTF. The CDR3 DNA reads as TGTGCCAGCAGCCACCGGGTCGAGGATGGCTACACCTTC.